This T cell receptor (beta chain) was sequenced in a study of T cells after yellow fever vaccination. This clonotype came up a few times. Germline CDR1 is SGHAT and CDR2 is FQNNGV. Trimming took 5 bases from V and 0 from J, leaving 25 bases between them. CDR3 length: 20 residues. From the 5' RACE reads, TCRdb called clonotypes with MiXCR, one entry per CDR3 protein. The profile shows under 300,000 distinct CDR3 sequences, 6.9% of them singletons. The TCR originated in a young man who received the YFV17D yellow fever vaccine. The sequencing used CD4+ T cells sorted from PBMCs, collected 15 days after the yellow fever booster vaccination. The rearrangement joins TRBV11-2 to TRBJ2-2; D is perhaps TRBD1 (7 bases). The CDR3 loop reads CASSQRGAGGYSANTGELFF. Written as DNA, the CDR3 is TGTGCCAGCAGCCAGAGGGGGGCAGGGGGGTACTCCGCGAACACCGGGGAGCTGTTTTTT. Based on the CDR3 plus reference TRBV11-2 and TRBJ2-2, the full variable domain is EAGVAQSPRYKIIEKRQSVAFWCNPISGHATLYWYQQILGQGPKLLIQFQNNGVVDDSQLPKDRFSAERLKGVDSTLKIQPAKLEDSAVYLCASSQRGAGGYSANTGELFFGEGSRLTVL.